This TCR beta chain is from a study of T cell responses to AZD1222 COVID-19 vaccine. The CDR3 is 17 amino acids. Germline V lookup: CDR1 LNHDA, CDR2 SQIVND (reference sequence). Losses at the gene ends were 1 base for V and 0 bases for J; bases not matched to a gene: 5. Overall study findings and caveats: Spike-specific TCR repertoires showed rising breadth and depth after two AZD1222 doses. Repertoires were collected only later (after the peak T cell response had occurred).

About this clone: What it recognizes is unknown.

Sequenced by immunoSEQ multiplex PCR; TCRdb stores in-frame clones only, minus some. The sample has 120,000 or so clones, more than 70% seen once. The chain links TRBV19 to TRBJ2-7, with 11 bases fitting TRBD2. This receptor was identified in an adult in good health. The starting material was peripheral blood, obtained on day 0 of AZD1222 vaccination. DNA for the CDR3: TGTGCCAGTAGTATAGGGATCACTAGCGGGAGCTCCTACGAGCAGTACTTC. Amino acids: CASSIGITSGSSYEQYF. The full variable domain, in which reference TRBV19 and TRBJ2-7 provide the parts outside the CDR3, is DGGITQSPKYLFRKEGQNVTLSCEQNLNHDAMYWYRQDPGQGLRLIYYSQIVNDFQKGDIAEGYSVSREKKESFPLTVTSAQKNPTAFYLCASSIGITSGSSYEQYFGPGTRLTVT.